This record concerns one TCR beta chain sequence. This clone was seen more than once but under ten times. Its antigen has not been determined. Base quality data are lacking; no much larger clone is found one base away. Trimming removed 6 bases from V and 3 bases from J; the gene matches leave 8 bases unexplained. Sequences MNHEY (CDR1) and SVGAGI (CDR2) are obtained from the germline V gene. From the cysteine through the phenylalanine, the CDR3 covers 15 amino acids. This entry keeps only the CDR3 DNA: 45 bases, framed from base 1. The donors were healthy, HIV-negative adults with no recently reported acute infections or vaccinations. Only Caucasian adults living in Nashville, Tennessee, USA were represented among the donors. For unsorted samples, 90 million or so PBMCs were counted and genomic DNA was extracted with the QIAamp DNA Blood Mini kit. Blood was collected by leukapheresis, and PBMCs were isolated by Ficoll-Histopaque density gradient centrifugation and then cryopreserved in liquid nitrogen vapor phase.

The sample comes from a study of shared clonotypes between healthy human individuals (TCRdb year 2020). Regarding the complete study: A few men and two women, aged 18 to 49 years, made up the cohort. Blood TCR repertoires of roughly five healthy adults were deeply sequenced to estimate repertoire size and the extent of clonotype sharing between individuals. Leukapheresis yielded between about 0.94 and 8.9 billion PBMCs per donor. Different laboratories and diverse techniques were used to prepare libraries and sequence TCR repertoires, to increase sequencing depth and limit assay-specific biases.

TCR CDR3 regions were amplified from genomic DNA by multiplex PCR using the deep immunoSEQ assay. Extracted genomic DNA from each cell subset was distributed evenly across all wells of several immunoSEQ 96-well plates, and each plate was treated as a replicate. For unsorted PBMC, 250 to 350 ng genomic DNA, equal to 30,000 or so T cell genomes, was loaded into each replicate PCR. Genomic DNA from unsorted PBMC was sequenced over ten immunoSEQ deep assay plates. The purified libraries were quantified using a Qubit 3.0 fluorometer, sized with a Bioanalyzer 2100, and then quantified again using the KAPA Library Quantification kit. Every immunoSEQ 96-well plate was sequenced on a separate single-read 150-cycle Illumina NextSeq 550 flow cell. Regarding the original processing steps: Because the immunoSEQ output held only junctional sequences and lacked quality scores, the filtering could not match the filtering applied to full-length reads. Sequences were annotated with PyIR, a Python wrapper for IgBLAST v1.9, using IMGT germline references to assign V/J genes and CDR3. Reads were filtered out if the reads had weak V/J assignments (E-value above 1e-6), no CDR3, stop codons, out-of-frame junctions, or ambiguous translated residues. A V3J clonotype was defined by an identical inferred V gene, J gene, and CDR3 amino acid sequence. To compute the percentage overlap between repertoires, the number of shared unique clonotypes was divided by the size of the smaller repertoire. Repertoire richness was assessed with RTK rarefaction, the Chao1 estimator, and Recon v2.1 estimates of unobserved clonotypes. Not all clones reach the TCRdb copy of this immuneACCESS table, which keeps in-frame sequences only. Checked studies attribute under half of the gap to unresolved V genes and leave the rest unexplained. V, J and clone size derive from that table, while D and trimming were established from the DNA sequence. Across this sample there are about 450,000 clones, with less than 80% seen only once. The top ten hold approximately 12% of the sample.

Points the paper makes about the study in general: Pairwise subsampling indicated that sequencing depth was expected to affect the degree of clonotype sharing among donors. Sampling was limited to blood, and TCR repertoires in tissue likely differ from TCR repertoires in blood. Because the study included only a small number of donors, the genetic and exposure-history diversity represented was limited.

The rearranged segments are TRBV6-5 and TRBJ1-5; 7 nucleotides in the junction match TRBD1. The sequencing input was PBMCs. The receptor's source is a woman in her forties in good health. Some clones in this sample may be carry-over from other donors' samples. The DNA sequence is TGTGCCAGCAGACCAACAGGGGAAGCCAATCAGCCCCAGCATTTT. Its amino acids are CASRPTGEANQPQHF.